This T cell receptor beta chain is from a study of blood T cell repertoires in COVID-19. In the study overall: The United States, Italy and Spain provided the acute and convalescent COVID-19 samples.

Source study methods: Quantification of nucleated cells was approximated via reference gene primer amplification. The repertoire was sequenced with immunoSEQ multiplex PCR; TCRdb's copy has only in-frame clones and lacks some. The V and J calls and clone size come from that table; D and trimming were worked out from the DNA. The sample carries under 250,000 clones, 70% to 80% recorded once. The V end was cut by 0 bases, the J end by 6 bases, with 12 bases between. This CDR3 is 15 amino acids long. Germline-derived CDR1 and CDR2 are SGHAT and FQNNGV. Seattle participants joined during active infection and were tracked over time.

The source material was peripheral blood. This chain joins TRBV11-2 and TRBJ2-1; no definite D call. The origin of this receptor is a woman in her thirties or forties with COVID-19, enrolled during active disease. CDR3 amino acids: CASSLDLKPINEQFF. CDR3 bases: TGTGCCAGCAGCTTAGATCTTAAGCCTATCAATGAGCAGTTCTTC.